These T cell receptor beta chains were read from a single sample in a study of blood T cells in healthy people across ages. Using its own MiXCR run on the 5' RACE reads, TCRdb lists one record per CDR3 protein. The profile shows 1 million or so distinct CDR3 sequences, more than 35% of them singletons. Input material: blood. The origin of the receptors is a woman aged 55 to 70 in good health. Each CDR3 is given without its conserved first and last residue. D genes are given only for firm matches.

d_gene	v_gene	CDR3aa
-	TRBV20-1	SARGGLRASTDTQY
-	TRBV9	ASSAGTENIQY
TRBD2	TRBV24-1	ATSDFQREGYNEQF
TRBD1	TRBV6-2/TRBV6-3	ASSPLGTGAYGYT
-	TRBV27	ASRMTVLSYNEQF
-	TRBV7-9	ASSLRPGVQGTQY
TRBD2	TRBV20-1	SARDGTSGYEQY
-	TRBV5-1	ASSSGQIGETQY
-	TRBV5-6	ASSIRALYQETQY
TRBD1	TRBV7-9	ASSPTGTSTGELF
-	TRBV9	ASSVDQVPYNEQF
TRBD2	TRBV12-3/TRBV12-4	ASSQGLAGGGVAETQY
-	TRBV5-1	ASSLEGAHTGELF
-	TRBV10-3	AISAWTDYNEQF
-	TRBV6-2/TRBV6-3	ASSAGGSGNEQF
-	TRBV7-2	ASSLALGQYNEQF
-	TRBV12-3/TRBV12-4	ASSPRASGELF
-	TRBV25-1	ASRDSYGYT
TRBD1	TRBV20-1	SASGQGATTNEQF
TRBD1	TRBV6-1	ASSPGQGLNQPQH
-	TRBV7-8	ASSLEGRGVYNEQF
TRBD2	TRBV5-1	ASSPGLAGPNDRF
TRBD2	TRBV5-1	ASSVTSGSGETQY
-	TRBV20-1	SARETLLSYEQY
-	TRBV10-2	ASSESGANQPQH
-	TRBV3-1	ASSQFRDSYEKLF
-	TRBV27	ASSFTQGGNEQY
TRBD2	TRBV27	ASTLTSGTTYEQY
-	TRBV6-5	ASSDSDQRDIQY
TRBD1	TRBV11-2	ASSPGTGTGKNYGYT
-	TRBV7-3	ASSSTGPSPLH
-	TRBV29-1	SVSSSPFIQF